One T cell receptor (beta chain) is described in this entry. This sample is drawn from a study of blood T cell repertoires in COVID-19. Turning to the study itself: Samples came from the United States, Italy and Spain, spanning acute and convalescent COVID-19.

The assay was immunoSEQ multiplex PCR, and TCRdb's table has in-frame clones only and misses some. The table has 300,000 to 400,000 clones, 90% to 95% seen once; the top ten hold under 3.5%. Unmatched junction bases numbered 6, after V lost 3 bases and J lost 4 bases. CDR1 and CDR2 (germline): SGHNT, YENEEA. There are 15 residues in the CDR3. The sample taken for sequencing was peripheral blood. The chain links TRBV11-3 to TRBJ2-3; 8 bases fit TRBD2. The receptor was isolated from a woman aged 18 to 35 who had recovered from COVID-19. The CDR3 DNA sequence: TGTGCCAGCAGCTTCGAGCGGGAGCTCCCAGATACGCAGTATTTT. It yields the protein CASSFERELPDTQYF.